Below, 18 T cell receptor beta chains from the same sample are listed, as sequenced in a study of beta chain features in type 1 diabetes. The authors reverse transcribed all of the isolated RNA, so sequencing captured expressed TCRB transcripts. TCRdb keeps only in-frame clones here, not all; method: immunoSEQ multiplex PCR. This sample has around 160,000 clones, with about 44% found just once. Material: Tregs from blood. These receptors were taken from a man between 18 and 35 years old in good health.

The CDR3 DNA reads TGCAGCGTCGGCGGGGGGCGAAGCTACGAGCAGTACTTC. It translates to CSVGGGRSYEQYF. The genes are TRBV29-1 and TRBJ2-7, with 8 bases lining up with TRBD2. The V gene end was trimmed by 6 bases and the J gene end by 3 bases; junction bases not matched to a gene: 7. The CDR3 has 13 amino acids. Germline loops: CDR1 SQVTM, CDR2 ANQGSEA.

The chain links TRBV7-2 to TRBJ2-7; D might be TRBD1 (6 bases). V lost 5 bases and J 0 bases, leaving 11 bases between the germline ends. CDR3 length equals 14 residues. The germline gives CDR1 SGHTA, CDR2 FQGNSA. The CDR3 loop is CASSPGQTSYEQYF. The DNA of the CDR3 is TGTGCCAGCAGCCCAGGACAGACCTCCTACGAGCAGTACTTC.

CDR3 residues: CASSSTSGTGELFF. The CDR3 nucleotides read TGCGCCAGCAGCTCTACTAGCGGGACCGGGGAGCTGTTTTTT. The chain uses TRBV5-1 and TRBJ2-2; 9 bases agree with TRBD2. V lost 3 bases to trimming and J lost 5 bases; unmatched junction nucleotides: 2. The CDR3 totals 14 residues. Germline V CDR1 and CDR2: SGHRS, YFSETQ. Variable domain in full (rest from reference TRBV5-1 and TRBJ2-2): KAGVTQTPRYLIKTRGQQVTLSCSPISGHRSVSWYQQTPGQGLQFLFEYFSETQRNKGNFPGRFSGRQFSNSRSEMNVSTLELGDSALYLCASSSTSGTGELFFGEGSRLTVL.

This chain joins TRBV7-3 and TRBJ2-5; possible D gene TRBD1, 6 bases. Trimming cost V 2 bases and J 3 bases, with 10 bases left between them. Germline CDR1 is SGHTA and CDR2 is FQGTGA. The CDR3 covers 14 residues. CDR3 sequence: CASSLGTHKETQYF. In DNA, the CDR3 is TGTGCCAGCAGCTTAGGGACACACAAAGAGACCCAGTACTTC. The full variable domain, in which reference TRBV7-3 and TRBJ2-5 provide the parts outside the CDR3, is GAGVSQTPSNKVTEKGKYVELRCDPISGHTALYWYRQSLGQGPEFLIYFQGTGAADDSGLPNDRFFAVRPEGSVSTLKIQRTERGDSAVYLCASSLGTHKETQYFGPGTRLLVL.

This clone was observed a handful of times. The V call is TRBV7-6, the J call TRBJ2-2, with D possibly being TRBD1 (6 bases). The CDR3 length is 15 residues. V dropped 7 bases and J dropped 6 bases, with 18 bases sitting between them. CDR1 and CDR2 (germline): SGHVS, FNYEAQ. In nucleotides, the CDR3 is TGTGCCAGCAACACGGCGGGCAGGGGAGCCGGGGAGCTGTTTTTT. This codes for CASNTAGRGAGELFF.

This chain joins TRBV6-5 and TRBJ2-2, with TRBD2 matching over 9 bases. CDR3 size: 15 residues. In germline, CDR1 is MNHEY, CDR2 SVGAGI. J was trimmed by 6 bases and V by 5 bases; bases with no gene match: 7. Here the CDR3 DNA reads TGTGCCAGCAGTCAGCCGGGACTAGCTTCCGGGGAGCTGTTTTTT. Protein sequence: CASSQPGLASGELFF.

This clone was counted only a few times. The chain couples TRBV19 to TRBJ1-3; D may be TRBD1 (6 bases). This CDR3 has 14 residues. Germline V gene lookup returns CDR1 LNHDA and CDR2 SQIVND (reference sequence). The germline V and J ends were trimmed by 7 bases and 4 bases, with 14 bases remaining between them. CDR3 protein: CASTDRDIGNTIYF. The CDR3, as DNA: TGTGCCAGTACGGACCGGGACATCGGAAACACCATATATTTT.

The chain uses TRBV10-3 and TRBJ2-1, with 8 positions matching TRBD2. The CDR3 is made up of 13 amino acids. V dropped 11 bases and J dropped 9; count of bases not matched to a gene: 12. Germline CDR1 is ENHRY and CDR2 is SYGVKD. DNA for the CDR3: TGTGCCTCAAGGGCCGGGGGGGCTCTTGAGCAGTTCTTC. Amino acid sequence: CASRAGGALEQFF.

The chain couples TRBV30 to TRBJ1-2; D gene uncertain. V was cut by 0 bases and J by 8 bases, with 16 bases left in between. This CDR3 has 14 amino acids. Germline V CDR1 and CDR2: GTSNPN, SVGIG (reference sequence). CDR3 residues: CAWSVRVAVGGYTF. In DNA, the CDR3 is TGTGCCTGGAGTGTACGGGTCGCCGTCGGGGGCTACACCTTC.

Comment on this clone: One end of the junction fails to match germline, which may point to a read error. The CDR3 DNA is TGTGCCAGCAGATACTGGACAGGGAACACTGAAGCTTTCTTT. It yields the protein CASRYWTGNTEAFF. The chain joins TRBV6-6 to TRBJ1-1, with 7 bases fitting TRBD1. The germline V gene has CDR1 MNHNY and CDR2 SVGAGI (reference sequence). This CDR3 has 14 residues.

Only one count was recorded for this clone. The chain carries TRBV28 and TRBJ2-3, with 8 nucleotides matching TRBD1. The length of the CDR3 is 15 residues. Per germline, CDR1 MDHEN and CDR2 SYDVKM. Trimming removed 5 bases from V and 3 bases from J; junction bases left unmatched: 7. CDR3 nucleotide sequence: TGTGCCAGCAGTGACAGGGGTGATGAAACAGATACGCAGTATTTT. Translating gives CASSDRGDETDTQYF.

Points on this clone: Other DNA sequences from this sample encode an identical CDR3 as well. CDR3 coding DNA: TGCGCCAGCAGCCTACAGGGGGCGGACTATGGCTACACCTTC. It is translated as CASSLQGADYGYTF. The chain employs TRBV5-1 and TRBJ1-2, with 9 bases fitting TRBD1. The V gene's germline CDR1 is SGHRS and CDR2 YFSETQ. CDR3 size: 14 residues. V lost 4 bases and J lost 3; bases outside the gene matches: 4. The full variable domain, its missing parts supplied by reference TRBV5-1 and TRBJ1-2, is KAGVTQTPRYLIKTRGQQVTLSCSPISGHRSVSWYQQTPGQGLQFLFEYFSETQRNKGNFPGRFSGRQFSNSRSEMNVSTLELGDSALYLCASSLQGADYGYTFGSGTRLTVV.

The chain carries TRBV7-2 and TRBJ2-7; possibly TRBD2 for D (7 bases). This CDR3 region has 15 residues. Trimming left V 3 bases short and J 6 bases short, with 18 bases between. Germline CDR1 reads SGHTA; CDR2 reads FQGNSA. CDR3 region: CASSFGSGEGSEQYF. CDR3 DNA: TGTGCCAGCAGCTTTGGTTCAGGGGAGGGTTCCGAGCAGTACTTC.

In its sample, this clone was seen a few times. This chain joins TRBV4-2 and TRBJ2-1; 7 nucleotides agree with TRBD2. V trimming: 4 bases; J trimming: 4 bases; junction bases outside the gene matches: 13. This CDR3 has 17 amino acids. Germline CDR1 is LGHNA and CDR2 is YNFKEQ. CDR3 amino acids: CASSRDISGNPYNEQFF. CDR3 DNA: TGTGCCAGCAGCCGAGATATCAGCGGGAACCCGTACAATGAGCAGTTCTTC.

This CDR3 reads CASSIRRGLVNQPQHF. CDR3 nucleotide sequence: TGTGCCAGTAGTATACGGCGGGGGCTAGTCAATCAGCCCCAGCATTTT. The rearrangement joins TRBV19 to TRBJ1-5, with D perhaps TRBD1 (6 bases). Looked up from germline, CDR1 is LNHDA and CDR2 is SQIVND (reference sequence). The CDR3 is made up of 16 amino acids. V was shortened by 2 bases and J by 3 bases, with 14 bases between the two germline ends.

This clone occurred a few times. The rearrangement uses TRBV4-3 and TRBJ2-7; 10 bases map to TRBD1. Germline V gene sequence: CDR1 LGHNA, CDR2 YSLEER. CDR3 length equals 14 residues. V dropped 5 bases and J dropped 3; count of bases not matched to a gene: 4. As DNA, the CDR3 is TGCGCCAGCAGCTGGACAGGGGGGGGCTACGAGCAGTACTTC. As protein: CASSWTGGGYEQYF.

This clone was seen more than once but under ten times. V and J are TRBV25-1 and TRBJ2-6, with D hard to call. The CDR3 covers 15 residues. V gave up 6 bases and J gave up 0 bases, with 9 bases separating them. Germline assignment: CDR1 MGHDK and CDR2 SYGVNS. CDR3 DNA sequence: TGTGCCAGCAGCGGCAAGCGCTCTGGGGCCAACGTCCTGACTTTC. This translates into CASSGKRSGANVLTF.

The chain couples TRBV6-1 to TRBJ2-5; a possible D gene is TRBD2 (6 bases). Per the germline V gene, CDR1 is MNHNS and CDR2 is SASEGT. The CDR3 length is 14 residues. The V end lost 4 bases, the J end lost 5 bases, and 14 bases lay between the germline ends. The CDR3 spells CASSGAHAGETQYF. The CDR3 region has the DNA TGTGCCAGCAGTGGAGCCCACGCGGGGGAGACCCAGTACTTC.